One and the same sample provided the 15 T cell receptor beta chains below, sequenced in a study of T cells after somatic rescue of genetic block. Assay used: immunoSEQ multiplex PCR; TCRdb lists only in-frame clones, some missing. This sample has some 74,000 clones, with roughly 88% found just once. Sequenced input: peripheral blood mononuclear cells (PBMCs). The receptors originated from a man between 25 and 39 years old.

The V call is TRBV30, the J call TRBJ2-6; no clear D. Between the trimmed V and J ends, which lost 2 bases and 1 base, there was a span of 6 bases. The CDR3 runs to 14 residues. The germline V gene encodes CDR1 GTSNPN and CDR2 SVGIG (reference sequence). The DNA of the CDR3 is TGTGCCTGGAGTCCGAGATCTGGGGCCAACGTCCTGACTTTC. Protein: CAWSPRSGANVLTF.

The chain uses TRBV18 and TRBJ2-1; maybe TRBD2 (5 bases). V shed 6 bases and J shed 0 bases, with 12 bases lying between them. CDR1 KGHSH and CDR2 LQKENI come from the germline V gene. This CDR3 has 15 residues. The CDR3 DNA is TGTGCCAGCTCCATCCGAAGCGGCTCCTACAATGAGCAGTTCTTC. Its protein is CASSIRSGSYNEQFF.

J is TRBJ2-7 and V is TRBV4-3; D gene ambiguous. The CDR3 is 13 amino acids. V lost 0 bases, J lost 6 bases, and 9 bases lay in between. CDR1 is LGHNA and CDR2 is YSLEER in the germline V gene. The CDR3 sequence is CASSQESWGEQYF. CDR3 DNA sequence: TGCGCCAGCAGCCAAGAGAGTTGGGGCGAGCAGTACTTC.

Concerning this clone: At one end the junction does not follow the germline gene, possibly because of a read error. The chain combines TRBV2 with TRBJ2-5, with D possibly TRBD2 on 5 matching bases. CDR1 is SNHLY and CDR2 is FYNNEI in the germline V gene. The CDR3 has 13 amino acids. The CDR3 DNA reads as TGTGCCAGCAGTGCGGGGTCCCAAGGGACCCAGTACTTC. Encoded protein: CASSAGSQGTQYF.

CDR3 nucleotide sequence: TGTGCCAGCGGGTCGGATTCCTACGAGCAGTACTTC. Residues: CASGSDSYEQYF. The chain couples TRBV9 to TRBJ2-7; D not resolved. Trimming shortened V by 7 bases and J by 1 base, and 9 bases separated the two germline ends. Germline V gives CDR1 SGDLS, CDR2 YYNGEE. This CDR3 comprises 12 residues.

This chain uses TRBV18 with TRBJ1-1; TRBD1 aligns across 8 bases. Looked up from germline, CDR1 is KGHSH and CDR2 is LQKENI. J gave up 4 bases and V 3 bases, and 7 bases lay outside the gene matches. This CDR3 region has 15 residues. In DNA form, the CDR3 reads TGTGCCAGCTCACCTGGTCCAGGGGGCCGCACTGAAGCTTTCTTT. Its translation: CASSPGPGGRTEAFF.

V gene TRBV5-8 combines with J gene TRBJ1-1; D gene ambiguous. Trimming removed 3 bases from V and 5 bases from J, with 11 bases in between. Germline CDR1 SGHTS, CDR2 YDEGEE. The CDR3 covers 13 residues. In DNA, the CDR3 is TGTGCCAGCAGCTGGGGTACGGATACTGAAGCTTTCTTT. Encoded protein: CASSWGTDTEAFF.

The CDR3 protein is CASSQPRAIQYF. The DNA of the CDR3 is TGCGCCAGCAGCCAACCCCGAGCTATTCAGTACTTC. The J gene is TRBJ2-4, the V gene TRBV4-1, with D unclear. The V end lost 2 bases, the J end lost 10 bases, and 9 bases lay between the germline ends. Germline V CDR1 and CDR2: MGHRA, YSYEKL. This CDR3 region has 12 residues.

The rearrangement links TRBV15 to TRBJ1-4; 8 positions agree with TRBD1. The CDR3 has 15 amino acids. In germline, CDR1 is LNHNV, CDR2 YYDKDF (reference sequence). With V trimmed by 2 bases and J by 3 bases, 2 bases remained unmatched. CDR3 in amino acids: CATSRPTGANEKLFF. The CDR3 DNA reads TGTGCCACCAGCAGACCGACAGGGGCTAATGAAAAACTGTTTTTT.

The genes are TRBV9 and TRBJ2-5; TRBD2 aligns across 11 bases. CDR3 size: 14 residues. The junction had 4 bases not matched to a gene; V was cut back by 4 bases and J by 5 bases. Germline V gives CDR1 SGDLS, CDR2 YYNGEE. The CDR3 nucleotides read TGTGCCAGCAGCTTCTTAGCGGGAGGGGAGACCCAGTACTTC. This gives the protein CASSFLAGGETQYF.

The chain joins TRBV7-8 to TRBJ1-5; D might be TRBD1 (5 bases). In germline, CDR1 is SGHVS, CDR2 FQNEAQ. The CDR3 totals 13 residues. V dropped 5 bases and J dropped 5 bases, with 10 bases sitting between them. CDR3 sequence reads: CASSGTVDQPQHF. The CDR3 coding sequence is TGTGCCAGCAGCGGGACTGTCGATCAGCCCCAGCATTTT.

The V gene is TRBV5-1, the J gene TRBJ2-3; D unclear. Looked up from germline, CDR1 is SGHRS and CDR2 is YFSETQ. Trimming left V 0 bases short and J 5 bases short, with 10 bases between. This CDR3 region has 14 residues. The CDR3 DNA sequence: TGCGCCAGCAGCTTGGAGGCTGTCGTAGATACGCAGTATTTT. It yields the protein CASSLEAVVDTQYF.

CDR3 DNA: TGCGCCAGCAAAGGCCCGAACACTGAAGCTTTCTTT. Translation: CASKGPNTEAFF. V gene TRBV4-1 combines with J gene TRBJ1-1; D gene uncertain. The CDR3 runs to 12 residues. Per germline, CDR1 MGHRA and CDR2 YSYEKL. Trimming shortened V by 7 bases and J by 1 base, and 7 bases separated the two germline ends.

CDR3 amino acids: CASSLQSGPYNEQFF. The CDR3 nucleotides read TGTGCCAGCAGTTTACAGTCAGGGCCCTACAATGAGCAGTTCTTC. This sequence joins TRBV27 and TRBJ2-1, with a possible D match to TRBD1 (5 bases). V lost 2 bases and J 2 bases, leaving 10 bases between the germline ends. Per germline, CDR1 MNHEY and CDR2 SMNVEV (reference sequence). The CDR3 is 15 amino acids.

This clone was recorded once. The J gene is TRBJ2-5, the V gene TRBV14; D perhaps matches TRBD1 (5 bases). The CDR3 has 15 amino acids. Trimming shortened V by 4 bases and J by 4 bases, and 16 bases separated the two germline ends. Germline values: CDR1 SGHDN, CDR2 FVKESK. The CDR3 reads CASSLGQSHTETQYF. The DNA for the CDR3 is TGTGCCAGCAGCCTCGGACAATCCCACACAGAGACCCAGTACTTC.